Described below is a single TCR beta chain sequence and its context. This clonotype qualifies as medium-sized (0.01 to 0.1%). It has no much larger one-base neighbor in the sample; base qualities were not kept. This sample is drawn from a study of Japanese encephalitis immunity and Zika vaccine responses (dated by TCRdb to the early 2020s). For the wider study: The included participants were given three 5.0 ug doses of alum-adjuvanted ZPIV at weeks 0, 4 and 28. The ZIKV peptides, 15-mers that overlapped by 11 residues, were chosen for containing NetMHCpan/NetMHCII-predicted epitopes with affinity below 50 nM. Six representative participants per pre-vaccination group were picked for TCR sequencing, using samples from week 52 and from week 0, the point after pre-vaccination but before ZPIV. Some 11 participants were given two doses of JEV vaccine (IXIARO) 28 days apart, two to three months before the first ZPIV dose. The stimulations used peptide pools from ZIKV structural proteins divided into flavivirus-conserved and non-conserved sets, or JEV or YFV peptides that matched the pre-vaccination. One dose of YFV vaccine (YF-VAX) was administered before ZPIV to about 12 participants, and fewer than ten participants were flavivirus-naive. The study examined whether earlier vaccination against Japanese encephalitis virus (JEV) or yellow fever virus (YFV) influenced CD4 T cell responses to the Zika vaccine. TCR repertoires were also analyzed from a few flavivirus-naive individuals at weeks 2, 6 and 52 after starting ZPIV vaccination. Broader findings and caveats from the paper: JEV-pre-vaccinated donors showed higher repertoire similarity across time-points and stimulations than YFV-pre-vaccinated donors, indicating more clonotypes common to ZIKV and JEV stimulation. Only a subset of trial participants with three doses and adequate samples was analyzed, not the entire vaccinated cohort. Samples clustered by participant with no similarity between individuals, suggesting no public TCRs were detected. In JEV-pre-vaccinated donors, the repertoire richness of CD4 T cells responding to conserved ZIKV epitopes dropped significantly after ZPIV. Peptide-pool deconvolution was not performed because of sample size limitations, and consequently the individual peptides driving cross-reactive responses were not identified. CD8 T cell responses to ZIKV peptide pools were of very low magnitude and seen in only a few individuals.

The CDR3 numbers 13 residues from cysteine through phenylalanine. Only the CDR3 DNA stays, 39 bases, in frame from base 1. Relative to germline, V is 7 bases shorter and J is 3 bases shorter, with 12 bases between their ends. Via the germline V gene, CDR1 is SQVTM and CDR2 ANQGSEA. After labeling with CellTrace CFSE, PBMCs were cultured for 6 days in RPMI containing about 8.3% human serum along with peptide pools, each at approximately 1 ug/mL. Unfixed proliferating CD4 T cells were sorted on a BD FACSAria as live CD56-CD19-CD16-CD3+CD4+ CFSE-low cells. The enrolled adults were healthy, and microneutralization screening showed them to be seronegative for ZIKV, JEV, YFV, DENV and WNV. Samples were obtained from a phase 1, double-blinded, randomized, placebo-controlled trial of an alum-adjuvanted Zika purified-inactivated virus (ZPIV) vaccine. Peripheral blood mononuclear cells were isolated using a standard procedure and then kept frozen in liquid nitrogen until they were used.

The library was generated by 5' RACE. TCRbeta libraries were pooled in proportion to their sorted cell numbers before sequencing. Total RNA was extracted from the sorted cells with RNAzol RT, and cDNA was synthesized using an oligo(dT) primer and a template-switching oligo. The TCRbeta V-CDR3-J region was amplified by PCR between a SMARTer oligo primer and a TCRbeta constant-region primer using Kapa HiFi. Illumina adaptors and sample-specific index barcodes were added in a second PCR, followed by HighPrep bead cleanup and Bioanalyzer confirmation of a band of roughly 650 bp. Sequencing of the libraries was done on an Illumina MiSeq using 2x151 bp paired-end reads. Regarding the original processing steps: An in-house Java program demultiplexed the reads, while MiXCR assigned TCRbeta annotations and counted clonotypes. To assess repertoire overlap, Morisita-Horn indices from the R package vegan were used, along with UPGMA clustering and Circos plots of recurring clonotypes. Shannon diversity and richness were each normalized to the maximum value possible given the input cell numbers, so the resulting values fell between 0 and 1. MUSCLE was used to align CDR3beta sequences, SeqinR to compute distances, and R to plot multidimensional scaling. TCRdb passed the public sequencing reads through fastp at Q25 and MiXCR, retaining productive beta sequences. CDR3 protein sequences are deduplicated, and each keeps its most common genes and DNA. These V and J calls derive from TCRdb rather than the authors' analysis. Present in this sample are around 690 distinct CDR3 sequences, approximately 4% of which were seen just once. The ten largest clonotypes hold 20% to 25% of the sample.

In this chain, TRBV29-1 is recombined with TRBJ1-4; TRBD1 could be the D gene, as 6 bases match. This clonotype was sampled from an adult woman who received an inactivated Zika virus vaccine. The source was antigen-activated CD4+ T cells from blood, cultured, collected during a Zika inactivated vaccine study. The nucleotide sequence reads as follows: TGCAGCGGGATTGGGACACCTAATGAAAAACTGTTTTTT. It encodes CSGIGTPNEKLFF.